The 24 T cell receptor beta chains below were found in one sample sequenced in a study of blood T cells in healthy people across ages. For the second PCR, which ran for about 6 to 11 cycles, a sample-barcoded 5' primer and a J-beta primer mix were used. TCRdb re-called the 5' RACE reads through MiXCR, storing one row per CDR3 protein. The data show about 930,000 distinct CDR3 sequences, almost 30% seen once. These data also formed part of another study, on T cells of mothers and their children.

Source material: blood. The receptors were sampled from a woman aged 40 to 55 in good health.

The CDR3 sequence is CASSQGEGLEQFF. The CDR3, as DNA: TGCGCCAGCAGCCAAGGGGAGGGACTAGAGCAGTTCTTC. The chain joins TRBV4-3 to TRBJ2-1; 7 bases align to TRBD2. CDR1 is LGHNA, CDR2 YSLEER, per germline. The trim removed 1 base at V and 10 bases at J, leaving 4 bases unmatched. This CDR3 is built from 13 residues.

The V gene is TRBV12-3 or TRBV12-4, the J gene TRBJ2-4; no reliable D call. CDR3 length: 14 amino acids. V was trimmed by 6 bases and J by 0 bases, leaving 9 bases between them. The CDR3 loop is CASSGPIAKNIQYF. In DNA, the CDR3 is TGTGCCAGCAGCGGTCCAATAGCCAAAAACATTCAGTACTTC.

This clonotype came up many times. The chain is built from TRBV27 and TRBJ2-1; maybe TRBD2 (6 bases). CDR1 and CDR2 from the germline V gene are MNHEY and SMNVEV (reference sequence). This CDR3 is built from 13 residues. The germline V and J ends were trimmed by 3 bases and 8 bases, with 11 bases remaining between them. The CDR3 bases are TGTGCCAGCAGTTTGTCCGGGGGAGATGAGCAGTTCTTC. It codes for CASSLSGGDEQFF.

The chain couples TRBV5-6 to TRBJ1-1; D gene unclear. Germline V CDR1 and CDR2: SGHDT, YYEEEE. With 0 bases removed from V and 3 bases from J, the gap between germline ends came to 12 bases. This CDR3 is built from 15 residues. CDR3 amino acids: CASSLADFKDTEAFF. The CDR3 DNA follows: TGTGCCAGCAGCTTGGCCGACTTTAAGGACACTGAAGCTTTCTTT.

The CDR3 loop is CASSRHGTGLDGYTF. The CDR3 coding sequence is TGTGCCAGCAGCCGACATGGTACAGGCTTGGATGGCTACACCTTC. The chain carries TRBV12-3 or TRBV12-4 and TRBJ1-2; the D gene is possibly TRBD1 (5 bases). V lost 6 bases and J lost 6, with 20 bases in between. This CDR3 region has 15 residues.

This clonotype was observed a few times. V usage is TRBV29-1 and J usage is TRBJ1-5, with 8 bases lining up with TRBD1. J was trimmed by 4 bases and V by 4 bases; bases with no gene match: 3. The CDR3 extends over 13 amino acids. Germline CDR1 SQVTM, CDR2 ANQGSEA. The CDR3 DNA reads TGCAGCGTTGCGGGACAGGTAAATCAGCCCCAGCATTTT. Its protein product is CSVAGQVNQPQHF.

The table lists this clonotype with many counts. CDR3 DNA sequence: TGTGCCAGCGGGGATAGACAGGGATCTAGCACAGATACGCAGTATTTT. Translating gives CASGDRQGSSTDTQYF. The chain carries TRBV6-2 or TRBV6-3 and TRBJ2-3; 7 bases fit TRBD1. This CDR3 has 16 residues. Looked up from germline, CDR1 is MNHEY and CDR2 is SVGEGT. V trimming: 8 bases; J trimming: 0 bases; junction bases outside the gene matches: 11.

This clonotype was counted ten times or more. V and J are TRBV20-1 and TRBJ1-2, with D tentatively TRBD1 (6 bases). The V gene's germline CDR1 is DFQATT and CDR2 SNEGSKA (reference sequence). The V end lost 3 bases, the J end lost 7 bases, and 12 bases lay between the germline ends. This CDR3 region has 12 residues. CDR3 amino acids: CSASLQGRGYTF. Here the CDR3 DNA reads TGCAGTGCTAGTTTACAGGGTCGTGGCTACACCTTC.

The chain couples TRBV4-1 to TRBJ2-7, with 7 bases aligning to TRBD1. The J call is in doubt because the DNA end fits TRBJ2-5 better. The CDR3 has 14 amino acids. CDR1 is MGHRA and CDR2 is YSYEKL in the germline V gene. The CDR3 DNA follows: TGCGCCAGCAGCCAAGAAGACAGGGTTGAGACCCAGTACTTC. Its translation is CASSQEDRVETQYF.

The CDR3 here is CASSDSMTGGNEQFF. In DNA, the CDR3 is TGTGCCAGCAGTGACTCGATGACCGGGGGGAATGAGCAGTTCTTC. The chain is built from TRBV6-4 and TRBJ2-1, with TRBD2 matching over 7 bases. This CDR3 is 15 amino acids long. V shed 0 bases, J shed 7 bases, and the junction held 6 bases outside the gene matches. Germline CDR1 and CDR2: MRHNA and SNTAGT.

Many counts were recorded for this clonotype. The chain joins TRBV20-1 to TRBJ2-7, with 7 bases fitting TRBD1. The length of the CDR3 is 13 residues. The J segment lost 5 bases and the V segment lost 2 bases, leaving 6 bases of the junction unmatched. CDR1 is DFQATT, CDR2 SNEGSKA, per germline (reference sequence). The CDR3 spells CSARSGQDHEQYF. In DNA form, the CDR3 reads TGCAGTGCTAGAAGTGGACAGGACCACGAGCAGTACTTC.

This clonotype came up a few times. A single base separates this from a much larger clone, so it may be a read error. V usage is TRBV6-6 and J usage is TRBJ2-5; perhaps D is TRBD1 or TRBD2 (5 bases each). With 8 bases removed from V and 3 bases from J, the gap between germline ends came to 13 bases. Germline V gene data show CDR1 as MNHNY and CDR2 as SVGAGI (reference sequence). This CDR3 is built from 13 residues. The CDR3 protein is CASWDGVKETQYF. Here the CDR3 DNA reads TGTGCCAGCTGGGACGGGGTTAAAGAGACCCAGTACTTC.

This clonotype came up a few times. The chain is built from TRBV30 and TRBJ1-2, with 10 bases identical to TRBD1. Germline V lookup: CDR1 GTSNPN, CDR2 SVGIG (reference sequence). V dropped 5 bases and J dropped 8; count of bases not matched to a gene: 5. The CDR3 length is 12 residues. The CDR3 here is CAWGQGVGGYTF. Here the CDR3 DNA reads TGTGCCTGGGGACAGGGGGTCGGCGGCTACACCTTC.

This clonotype was seen a few times. A much larger clone lies a single base off, so this may be a read error. The rearrangement joins TRBV2 to TRBJ2-7; 8 bases are shared with TRBD1. Looked up from germline, CDR1 is SNHLY and CDR2 is FYNNEI. The CDR3 runs to 15 residues. CDR3 coding DNA: TGTGCCGGCAGGGAGGCAGGGGGCGTCTCCTACGAGCAGTACTTC. This codes for CAGREAGGVSYEQYF.

This clonotype occurred a few times. The rearrangement links TRBV6-1 to TRBJ1-5; the D is unclear. The germline V gene has CDR1 MNHNS and CDR2 SASEGT. The CDR3 is 14 residues long. V gave up 4 bases and J gave up 3 bases, with 10 bases separating them. The DNA for the CDR3 is TGTGCCAGCAGTGGCGCCAGGATCAATCAGCCCCAGCATTTT. This sequence encodes CASSGARINQPQHF.

This clonotype showed up just once. The chain couples TRBV5-4 to TRBJ2-3; 8 bases agree with TRBD2. Germline assignment: CDR1 SGHNT and CDR2 YYREEE (reference sequence). This CDR3 spans 15 amino acids. J was trimmed by 10 bases and V by 0 bases; bases with no gene match: 10. CDR3: CASSLGRGAQDSQYF. In DNA form, the CDR3 reads TGTGCCAGCAGCTTGGGGCGGGGGGCCCAGGATTCGCAGTATTTT.

This clonotype was observed a handful of times. V is TRBV5-1 and J is TRBJ2-6; D gene ambiguous. CDR1 is SGHRS and CDR2 is YFSETQ in the germline V gene. Trimming stripped 4 bases from V and 0 bases from J, with 8 bases between. This CDR3 has 15 amino acids. This CDR3 is CASSVQVSGANVLTF. The CDR3 bases are TGCGCCAGCAGCGTCCAAGTCTCTGGGGCCAACGTCCTGACTTTC. Full variable domain (rest looked up from reference TRBV5-1 and TRBJ2-6): KAGVTQTPRYLIKTRGQQVTLSCSPISGHRSVSWYQQTPGQGLQFLFEYFSETQRNKGNFPGRFSGRQFSNSRSEMNVSTLELGDSALYLCASSVQVSGANVLTFGAGSRLTVL.

This clonotype turned up a few times. The chain has TRBV6-5 and TRBJ1-4; D is unclear. Trimming shortened V by 4 bases and J by 7 bases, and 16 bases separated the two germline ends. The CDR3 is 15 amino acids. The V gene's germline CDR1 is MNHEY and CDR2 SVGAGI. CDR3: CASSFSEGLAEKLFF. The DNA of the CDR3 is TGTGCCAGCAGTTTCTCGGAAGGGCTGGCTGAAAAACTGTTTTTT.

This clonotype was seen repeatedly, ten times or more. The V gene is TRBV29-1, the J gene TRBJ2-1; TRBD2 aligns across 7 bases. Germline CDR1 is SQVTM and CDR2 is ANQGSEA. After removal of 0 bases from V and 2 bases from J, the junction contained 7 bases not matched to a gene. The CDR3 extends over 16 amino acids. The CDR3 region has the DNA TGCAGCGTTGAAGATCCCGCTAGCGGAACCTACAATGAGCAGTTCTTC. It translates to CSVEDPASGTYNEQFF.

The rearrangement uses TRBV5-1 and TRBJ1-2; the D gene is possibly TRBD1 (6 bases). V was cut by 3 bases and J by 7 bases, with 16 bases left in between. Per germline, CDR1 SGHRS and CDR2 YFSETQ. This CDR3 contains 14 residues. Here the CDR3 reads CASSSVGAGAGYTF. DNA of the CDR3: TGCGCCAGCAGCTCCGTTGGGGCAGGGGCTGGCTACACCTTC.

V is TRBV27 and J is TRBJ2-1; TRBD2 matches 10 bases. Germline CDR1 reads MNHEY; CDR2 reads SMNVEV (reference sequence). This CDR3 spans 15 amino acids. J lost 7 bases, V lost 2 bases, and 5 bases had no gene match. The CDR3 spells CASSLRLAGVNEQFF. CDR3 DNA sequence: TGTGCCAGCAGTTTACGGCTAGCGGGAGTAAATGAGCAGTTCTTC.

Notes on this clonotype: Mismatch with germline at one junction end may stem from a read error. The chain recombines TRBV3-1 with TRBJ1-1; TRBD1 matches at 7 bases. The CDR3 consists of 17 residues. Germline-derived CDR1 and CDR2 are LGHDT and YNNKEL (reference sequence). The CDR3 sequence is CACSPFMTGTMNTEAFF. The CDR3 bases are TGTGCCTGCAGCCCGTTCATGACAGGGACGATGAACACTGAAGCTTTCTTT.

This clonotype showed up many times. V usage is TRBV20-1 and J usage is TRBJ2-3; a possible D gene is TRBD2 (6 bases). CDR3 length: 14 residues. Deletions cut 0 bases from V and 9 bases from J, with 16 bases between. The germline V gene has CDR1 DFQATT and CDR2 SNEGSKA (reference sequence). CDR3 in DNA: TGCAGTGCTAGAGATTCGGCGGGGCCTTGGACGCAGTATTTT. Encoded protein: CSARDSAGPWTQYF.

This clonotype was seen a few times. The CDR3 protein is CASGRASGSYNEQFF. CDR3 coding DNA: TGCGCCAGCGGTCGGGCTAGCGGGTCCTACAATGAGCAGTTCTTC. The chain employs TRBV5-1 and TRBJ2-1; 8 positions match TRBD2. J was trimmed by 1 base and V by 7 bases; bases with no gene match: 7. Germline V gene sequence: CDR1 SGHRS, CDR2 YFSETQ. This CDR3 spans 15 amino acids.